Listed here are 14 T cell receptor beta chains from one sample, sequenced in a study of PD-1 blockade in classical Hodgkin lymphoma. Regarding time point: cycle 4 day 1 (C4D1), after six to seven weeks of nivolumab. Autologous stem cell transplantation was followed by relapse in every patient, and brentuximab vedotin exposure varied. Negative magnetic selection isolated CD4+ T cells from thawed PBMCs. The table came from immunoSEQ multiplex PCR; TCRdb's copy has only in-frame clones and leaves some out. The data hold some 23,000 clones, with approximately 79% observed a single time. The starting material was CD4+ T cells from blood, obtained before the fourth cycle of nivolumab. The receptors shown here come from a human donor with classical Hodgkin lymphoma.

The chain joins TRBV19 to TRBJ1-1, with D uncertain. CDR1 LNHDA and CDR2 SQIVND come from the germline V gene (reference sequence). This CDR3 contains 13 residues. V lost 4 bases, J lost 0 bases, and 6 bases lay in between. The CDR3 DNA sequence: TGTGCCAGTAGTACTACATTGAACACTGAAGCTTTCTTT. Translating it yields CASSTTLNTEAFF.

This chain joins TRBV19 and TRBJ1-3; D remains unclear. CDR3 length: 15 amino acids. Germline CDR1 LNHDA, CDR2 SQIVND (reference sequence). V was shortened by 3 bases and J by 6 bases, with 15 bases between the two germline ends. CDR3: CASSILGGWENTIYF. The CDR3 nucleotides read TGTGCCAGTAGTATTTTGGGCGGCTGGGAAAACACCATATATTTT.

This clone was picked up one time. The chain couples TRBV4-3 to TRBJ2-3; 7 bases map to TRBD2. CDR1 LGHNA and CDR2 YSLEER come from the germline V gene. The CDR3 loop spans 16 amino acids. V lost 0 bases and J lost 2; bases outside the gene matches: 5. The CDR3 loop reads CASSQEPRGDTDTQYF. The CDR3 region has the DNA TGCGCCAGCAGCCAAGAGCCCCGGGGGGACACAGATACGCAGTATTTT.

This clone was observed once. The chain recombines TRBV18 with TRBJ1-2; TRBD1 matches 10 bases. After removal of 8 bases from V and 2 bases from J, the junction contained 8 bases not matched to a gene. Germline V gives CDR1 KGHSH, CDR2 LQKENI. The CDR3 has 15 residues. CDR3 protein: CASRMTGGFNYGYTF. As DNA, the CDR3 is TGTGCCAGCCGCATGACAGGGGGCTTCAACTATGGCTACACCTTC.

V and J are TRBV6-1 and TRBJ1-6; D ambiguous. V shed 2 bases and J shed 7 bases, with 6 bases lying between them. There are 13 residues in the CDR3. The germline gives CDR1 MNHNS, CDR2 SASEGT. This chain's CDR3 is CASSERVNSPLHF. The CDR3 DNA follows: TGTGCCAGCAGTGAAAGGGTAAATTCACCCCTCCACTTT.

This clone came up a few times. The CDR3 DNA reads as TGTGCCAGCAGCTTAAGGATCGGGTGGAACTATGGCTACACCTTC. This encodes CASSLRIGWNYGYTF. The chain recombines TRBV11-2 with TRBJ1-2; D is undetermined. The V end lost 2 bases, the J end lost 2 bases, and 12 bases lay between the germline ends. The germline V gene encodes CDR1 SGHAT and CDR2 FQNNGV. This CDR3 spans 15 amino acids.

The rearrangement links TRBV15 to TRBJ2-3; 7 nucleotides line up with TRBD2. The V and J ends lost 1 base and 0 bases, in that order; junction bases with no gene match: 1. This CDR3 has 15 residues. Germline loops: CDR1 LNHNV, CDR2 YYDKDF (reference sequence). This CDR3 is CATSRGGSSTDTQYF. As DNA, the CDR3 is TGTGCCACCAGCAGAGGCGGGAGTAGCACAGATACGCAGTATTTT.

The chain employs TRBV6-6 and TRBJ2-2; tentatively, D is TRBD1 (6 bases). Germline CDR1 reads MNHNY; CDR2 reads SVGAGI (reference sequence). The germline V and J ends were trimmed by 3 bases and 7 bases, with 12 bases remaining between them. The length of the CDR3 is 14 residues. In nucleotides, the CDR3 is TGTGCCAGCAGTTATGCAGGGGACGGCGGGGAGCTGTTTTTT. The encoded protein is CASSYAGDGGELFF.

The chain is built from TRBV29-1 and TRBJ1-2; no clear D gene. Germline V gene sequence: CDR1 SQVTM, CDR2 ANQGSEA. This CDR3 region has 13 residues. V was shortened by 0 bases and J by 4 bases, with 9 bases between the two germline ends. The CDR3 region has the DNA TGCAGCGTTGAAGATTTGACAAGCTATGGCTACACCTTC. It translates to CSVEDLTSYGYTF.

V and J are TRBV11-3 and TRBJ2-5; D could derive from TRBD1 or TRBD2 (5 bases each). The CDR3 loop spans 15 amino acids. Trimming took off 3 bases at V and 5 bases at J, with 16 bases between the two ends. CDR1 and CDR2 from the germline V gene are SGHNT and YENEEA. The CDR3 sequence is CASSFYSGLLETQYF. In nucleotides, the CDR3 is TGTGCCAGCAGCTTTTATTCGGGGCTTCTGGAGACCCAGTACTTC.

The CDR3 reads CASNQLGRSEAEAFF. The DNA for the CDR3 is TGTGCCAGTAACCAACTTGGGCGATCGGAGGCTGAAGCTTTCTTT. The V and J genes are TRBV19 and TRBJ1-1; D gene unclear. CDR1 and CDR2 (germline): LNHDA, SQIVND (reference sequence). The CDR3 extends over 15 amino acids. The V gene lost 7 bases and the J gene lost 6 bases, with 21 bases spanning the gap.

The rearrangement joins TRBV5-5 to TRBJ1-4; D unresolved. Germline lookup yields CDR1 SGHKS and CDR2 YYEKEE (reference sequence). This CDR3 is 13 amino acids long. V was trimmed by 1 base and J by 0 bases, leaving 1 base between them. In DNA form, the CDR3 reads TGTGCCAGCAGCTTGTCAACTAATGAAAAACTGTTTTTT. Protein product: CASSLSTNEKLFF.

The V gene is TRBV27, the J gene TRBJ1-2; 7 bases are a match to TRBD1. The ends lost 3 bases at V and 8 bases at J; junction bases unmatched: 6. This CDR3 has 13 residues. Germline-derived CDR1 and CDR2 are MNHEY and SMNVEV (reference sequence). The CDR3 loop reads CASSLDRSSGYTF. For the CDR3, the DNA is TGTGCCAGCAGTTTGGACAGGTCGTCGGGCTACACCTTC.

The sample holds a few counts of this clone. V and J are TRBV5-1 and TRBJ1-5; D uncertain. Trimming stripped 0 bases from V and 7 bases from J, with 14 bases between. Germline V gene sequence: CDR1 SGHRS, CDR2 YFSETQ. The CDR3 consists of 15 residues. CDR3 sequence (DNA): TGCGCCAGCAGCTTGGTTGGCGGGGAGGGCCAGCCCCAGCATTTT. Its translation is CASSLVGGEGQPQHF.